Below, 9 T cell receptor beta chains from the same sample are listed, as sequenced in a study of CD8 T cells in ankylosing spondylitis. TCRdb passed the 5' RACE reads through MiXCR, listing each CDR3 protein once. The sample has 200,000 to 250,000 distinct CDR3 sequences; more than 25% are singletons. The specimen sequenced was blood, either unsorted or a sorted T cell fraction (not recorded which). These receptors were obtained from a male donor with ankylosing spondylitis or in good health (not recorded which).

This clonotype was picked up one time. V gene TRBV10-3 combines with J gene TRBJ1-4; D may be TRBD1 (5 bases). The germline gives CDR1 ENHRY, CDR2 SYGVKD. The CDR3 contains 14 residues. Trimming pared 2 bases from V and 5 bases from J, leaving 9 bases between. This CDR3 is CAISEAGRNEKLFF. CDR3 DNA: TGTGCCATCAGTGAGGCAGGGAGGAATGAAAAACTGTTTTTT.

This clonotype was counted only a few times. The rearrangement links TRBV5-1 to TRBJ2-5; TRBD1 matches at 10 bases. The CDR3 length is 15 residues. Germline V gene lookup returns CDR1 SGHRS and CDR2 YFSETQ. V lost 4 bases and J lost 4; bases outside the gene matches: 7. The CDR3 coding sequence is TGCGCCAGCAGCGCCCGGACAGGGGGTGGAGAGACCCAGTACTTC. Translated: CASSARTGGGETQYF.

The chain couples TRBV20-1 to TRBJ2-5, with D tentatively TRBD2 (6 bases). Germline V gene lookup returns CDR1 DFQATT and CDR2 SNEGSKA (reference sequence). V gave up 0 bases and J gave up 4 bases, with 18 bases separating them. This CDR3 contains 16 residues. Here the CDR3 DNA reads TGCAGTGCTAGAGACCTCGGGACTTACCCCGGAGAGACCCAGTACTTC. The encoded protein is CSARDLGTYPGETQYF.

This clonotype was detected many times. The V and J genes are TRBV12-3 or TRBV12-4 and TRBJ1-2; unclear D gene. This CDR3 contains 13 residues. V dropped 6 bases and J dropped 4 bases, with 12 bases sitting between them. Here the CDR3 reads CASSGVRGYGYTF. Written as DNA, the CDR3 is TGTGCCAGCAGCGGCGTTCGAGGCTATGGCTACACCTTC.

This clonotype was detected ten times or more. The chain links TRBV10-3 to TRBJ1-2; 10 nucleotides line up with TRBD1. CDR1 and CDR2 from the germline V gene are ENHRY and SYGVKD. This CDR3 is built from 13 residues. V gave up 9 bases and J gave up 5 bases; unmatched junction bases: 6. CDR3 protein: CAIRPDRGYGYTF. Written as DNA, the CDR3 is TGTGCCATTCGACCGGACAGGGGGTATGGCTACACCTTC.

This clonotype was recorded at least ten times. The chain recombines TRBV5-1 with TRBJ2-3; 11 bases are shared with TRBD2. Germline V gene data show CDR1 as SGHRS and CDR2 as YFSETQ. Losses at the gene ends were 4 bases for V and 2 bases for J; bases not matched to a gene: 6. CDR3 length: 16 residues. DNA of the CDR3: TGCGCCAGCAGCCCACAGACTAGCGGGACCACAGATACGCAGTATTTT. Residues: CASSPQTSGTTDTQYF.

There are many counts of this clonotype. This chain connects TRBV20-1 to TRBJ1-4, with no clear D. Trimming removed 4 bases at V and 0 bases at J, with 6 bases between. Germline CDR1 and CDR2: DFQATT and SNEGSKA (reference sequence). The CDR3 has 13 residues. The CDR3 here is CSAIRPTNEKLFF. DNA of the CDR3: TGCAGTGCTATCAGACCAACTAATGAAAAACTGTTTTTT.

This clonotype has at least ten counts. The rearrangement joins TRBV20-1 to TRBJ1-5, with TRBD1 identical over 10 bases. The germline V gene has CDR1 DFQATT and CDR2 SNEGSKA (reference sequence). The CDR3 extends over 16 amino acids. The V segment lost 0 bases and the J segment 4 bases; nucleotides outside the gene matches: 6. The CDR3: CSARDRDRGWNQPQHF. The CDR3 bases are TGCAGTGCTAGAGATCGGGACAGGGGTTGGAATCAGCCCCAGCATTTT.

A few counts support this clonotype. This chain connects TRBV29-1 to TRBJ2-7; D is ambiguous. CDR1 and CDR2 from the germline V gene are SQVTM and ANQGSEA. Trimming removed 4 bases from V and 5 bases from J, with 9 bases in between. This CDR3 has 11 amino acids. CDR3 in DNA: TGCAGCGTTGGTTTTGGGAACGAGCAGTACTTC. It codes for CSVGFGNEQYF.